This is a list of T cell receptor beta chains from one sample in a study of T-cell memory formation after mild COVID-19. TCRdb reanalysed the 5' RACE reads using MiXCR and keeps one entry per CDR3 protein. The sample holds about 27,000 distinct CDR3 sequences, about 16% seen once. Sequences were obtained from PBMCs or a T cell subset sorted from them (not recorded which). These receptors were obtained from an adult who had mild COVID-19 (a few samples of this study predate the infection). Cell type and time point are not known. The CDR3 runs from the conserved cysteine through the conserved F or W. The D gene is left open where the match is weak. Some rows have no size entry. The others give once, few or many, or a class for an expanded clone.

D gene	clone size	V gene	J gene	CDR3 DNA	CDR3 protein
NA	many	TRBV3-1	TRBJ1-1	TGTGCCAGCAGCAAAGTAGCTAACACTGAAGCTTTCTTT	CASSKVANTEAFF
TRBD1	many	TRBV6-2/TRBV6-3	TRBJ2-5	TGTGCCAGCAGTTACGCTTCAGGGGGCGCAGAGACCCAGTACTTC	CASSYASGGAETQYF
NA	NA	TRBV6-5	TRBJ2-7	TGTGCCAGCAGTTACTCGAAAACCTCCTACGAGCAGTACTTC	CASSYSKTSYEQYF
NA	many	TRBV24-1	TRBJ2-7	TGTGCCACCAGTCAGGGGTCGGGTCACGAGCAGTACTTC	CATSQGSGHEQYF
NA	NA	TRBV29-1	TRBJ1-2	TGCAGCGTTGGACAGGAAACCGCGGTTCGTGGCTACACCTTC	CSVGQETAVRGYTF
NA	many	TRBV5-1	TRBJ1-1	TGCGCCAGCAGCCCCCGGGAATTGGGCACTGAAGCTTTCTTT	CASSPRELGTEAFF
NA	NA	TRBV7-9	TRBJ1-2	TGTGCCAGCAGCCCCCCTCGCACCTCCTATGGCTACACCTTC	CASSPPRTSYGYTF
NA	many	TRBV6-5	TRBJ2-1	TGTGCCAGCAGTGGGGGGTGGTCCTACAATGAGCAGTTCTTC	CASSGGWSYNEQFF
NA	many	TRBV27	TRBJ2-2	TGTGCCAGCAGTCCCCACGGGATAGCAGGCGGGGAGCTGTTTTTT	CASSPHGIAGGELFF
NA	many	TRBV7-8	TRBJ2-7	TGTGCCAGCAGCTTATTAGGGACAACCCGGAGCTCCTACGAGCAGTACTTC	CASSLLGTTRSSYEQYF
NA	many	TRBV20-1	TRBJ2-1	TGCAGTGCTAGAGGTGGGGCGGGTATCTCCTACAATGAGCAGTTCTTC	CSARGGAGISYNEQFF
TRBD1	many	TRBV3-1	TRBJ1-1	TGTGCCAGCAGCCAACGGGACAGCCGTGCTGAAGCTTTCTTT	CASSQRDSRAEAFF
TRBD1	NA	TRBV5-1	TRBJ1-2	TGCGCCAGCAGCACAGGGGAACAAGGTGGCTACACCTTC	CASSTGEQGGYTF
NA	few	TRBV20-1	TRBJ1-6	TGCAGTGCTAGAGATCAGGGAAATTCACCCCTCCACTTT	CSARDQGNSPLHF
TRBD1	few	TRBV30	TRBJ1-2	TGTGCCTGGAGCGATTACAGGGGCTCCTATGGCTACACCTTC	CAWSDYRGSYGYTF
NA	NA	TRBV15	TRBJ1-2	TGTGCCACCAGCAGAGCCCTCTCCCAGGGTAGCTATGGCTACACCTTC	CATSRALSQGSYGYTF
TRBD1	NA	TRBV6-1	TRBJ1-2	TGTGCCAGCAGTGAAACTCTACCATGGACAGGATTGTATGGCTACACCTTC	CASSETLPWTGLYGYTF
NA	medium-sized	TRBV29-1	TRBJ2-7	TGCAGCGTTGAATTGTCCTACGAGCAGTACTTC	CSVELSYEQYF
NA	NA	TRBV7-2	TRBJ2-1	TGTGCCAGCAGCTCGACTTACGACAATGAGCAGTTCTTC	CASSSTYDNEQFF
NA	many	TRBV5-6	TRBJ1-5	TGTGCCAGCAGCTTGGAGGCCTATAGCAATCAGCCCCAGCATTTT	CASSLEAYSNQPQHF
NA	NA	TRBV29-1	TRBJ2-7	TGCAGCGTTGATGCGCCAGGGAAACCCTACGAGCAGTACTTC	CSVDAPGKPYEQYF
NA	many	TRBV6-2/TRBV6-3	TRBJ2-1	TGTGCCAGCAGTTGGGTGGGAAGGTACAATGAGCAGTTCTTC	CASSWVGRYNEQFF
NA	many	TRBV19	TRBJ2-3	TGTGCCAGTAGTATAGAAGCCGGGGGTCCGGCCACAGATACGCAGTATTTT	CASSIEAGGPATDTQYF
TRBD2	NA	TRBV4-1	TRBJ2-3	TGCTCCAGCAGCCCTCAGGTGGGGGGGGTGAGGACAGATACGCAGTATTTT	CSSSPQVGGVRTDTQYF
NA	NA	TRBV7-9	TRBJ2-1	TGTGCCAGCAGCTCAGGGTGGAATGAGCAGTTCTTC	CASSSGWNEQFF
NA	medium-sized	TRBV20-1	TRBJ1-6	TGCAGTGCCCTCCCGGGACAAAGGAATTCACCCCTCCACTTT	CSALPGQRNSPLHF
NA	NA	TRBV4-3	TRBJ2-2	TGCGCCAGCAGCCAAGGTCCTTGGCGGATGGCGAACACCGGGGAGCTGTTTTTT	CASSQGPWRMANTGELFF
TRBD2	NA	TRBV18	TRBJ2-1	TGTGCCAGCTCATCCAGGACTAGCGGGGGATCCTACAATGAGCAGTTCTTC	CASSSRTSGGSYNEQFF
TRBD1	many	TRBV19	TRBJ1-2	TGTGCCAGTAGTATAATGGAGGGGGCAACCTATGGCTACACCTTC	CASSIMEGATYGYTF
NA	many	TRBV7-9	TRBJ2-7	TGTGCCAGCAGCTTAGTTGGGGGCTCCTACGAGCAGTACTTC	CASSLVGGSYEQYF
NA	many	TRBV7-9	TRBJ1-1	TGTGCCAGCAGCTGGGACAATCCGAACACTGAAGCTTTCTTT	CASSWDNPNTEAFF